This TCR beta chain was sequenced during a study of T cell responses to AZD1222 COVID-19 vaccine. At the level of the study: Analyses pooled second doses at about 4 or about 12 weeks.

Overall study results and limits: The study sampled repertoires only after the peak T cell response. The donor group comprised mostly white British people and more females; the analysis possibly underestimated clonal diversity. Just five or six AZD1222 recipients were seropositive at baseline.

A remark on this clone: The antigen remains undetermined.

Sequencing was performed with immunoSEQ multiplex PCR; in TCRdb, only in-frame clones are kept and a portion is missing. The sample lists roughly 150,000 clones, about 93% occurring once. V lost 6 bases to trimming and J lost 3 bases, with 2 bases between them. There are 11 residues in the CDR3. In germline, CDR1 is SNHLY, CDR2 FYNNEI. The sequence derives from an adult in good health. V gene TRBV2 combines with J gene TRBJ2-2; D uncertain. The sample in question was peripheral blood, obtained on day 0 of AZD1222 vaccination. The CDR3 here is CASSDTGELFF. CDR3 nucleotide sequence: TGTGCCAGCAGCGACACCGGGGAGCTGTTTTTT.